These T cell receptor beta chains were read from a single sample in a study of CD8 T cells in ankylosing spondylitis. TCRdb independently ran MiXCR on the 5' RACE reads; one entry per CDR3 protein. This table has around 25,000 distinct CDR3 sequences, about 2.5% appearing once. The specimen was blood, either unsorted or a sorted T cell fraction (not recorded which). Every receptor here comes from a female donor with ankylosing spondylitis or in good health (not recorded which). Each CDR3 is given without its conserved first and last residue.

CDR3 protein: ASSRAGGTYGYT
J gene: TRBJ1-2
V gene: TRBV23-1

CDR3 protein: ASSVNEETQY
J gene: TRBJ2-5
V gene: TRBV9

CDR3 protein: ASSVSWTSGGGDEQF
J gene: TRBJ2-1
V gene: TRBV9

CDR3 protein: ASSVGGSSGSHRTYEQY
J gene: TRBJ2-7
V gene: TRBV9

CDR3 protein: ASSVATVSSGNTIY
J gene: TRBJ1-3
V gene: TRBV9

CDR3 protein: ASSASGGPTDTQY
J gene: TRBJ2-3
V gene: TRBV9

CDR3 protein: ASRRGSGGNEQF
J gene: TRBJ2-1
V gene: TRBV9

CDR3 protein: ASSGNHLAEQSNEQF
J gene: TRBJ2-1
V gene: TRBV9

CDR3 protein: ASSPVGGQGTPDTQY
J gene: TRBJ2-3
V gene: TRBV9

CDR3 protein: ASSTSGVAGGQSRVTDTQY
J gene: TRBJ2-3
V gene: TRBV9

CDR3 protein: ASSPDRLAGDYEQY
J gene: TRBJ2-7
V gene: TRBV9

CDR3 protein: ASSVGQGLADTQY
J gene: TRBJ2-3
V gene: TRBV9

CDR3 protein: ASSETSGGYNEQF
J gene: TRBJ2-1
V gene: TRBV9

CDR3 protein: ASTLTPGTGGYT
J gene: TRBJ1-2
V gene: TRBV9

CDR3 protein: ASSRSGIGYNEQF
J gene: TRBJ2-1
V gene: TRBV9

CDR3 protein: ASSVVAEQNEQF
J gene: TRBJ2-1
V gene: TRBV9

CDR3 protein: ASSAQGGITEAF
J gene: TRBJ1-1
V gene: TRBV9

CDR3 protein: ASSVGGSYQPQH
J gene: TRBJ1-5
V gene: TRBV9

CDR3 protein: ASSVVTSGNNEQF
J gene: TRBJ2-1
V gene: TRBV9

CDR3 protein: ASSSRRGGSYNEQF
J gene: TRBJ2-1
V gene: TRBV9

CDR3 protein: ASSFPKTGQETQY
J gene: TRBJ2-5
V gene: TRBV9

CDR3 protein: ASSVDRGGQKYGYT
J gene: TRBJ1-2
V gene: TRBV9

CDR3 protein: ASSVTTLDLSSGHSPLH
J gene: TRBJ1-6
V gene: TRBV9

CDR3 protein: ASSVQTTTGELF
J gene: TRBJ2-2
V gene: TRBV9

CDR3 protein: ASSEGTANNEQF
J gene: TRBJ2-1
V gene: TRBV9

CDR3 protein: ASRNSGANVLT
J gene: TRBJ2-6
V gene: TRBV9

CDR3 protein: ASSVGPPLAGGTGELF
J gene: TRBJ2-2
V gene: TRBV9

CDR3 protein: ASSLSGGYNEQF
J gene: TRBJ2-1
V gene: TRBV9

CDR3 protein: ASSQLGQGARNQPQH
J gene: TRBJ1-5
V gene: TRBV5-6

CDR3 protein: ASSPRGDGIQETQY
J gene: TRBJ2-5
V gene: TRBV9

CDR3 protein: ASSEGRTGELF
J gene: TRBJ2-2
V gene: TRBV9

CDR3 protein: ASSPGLGEKLF
J gene: TRBJ1-4
V gene: TRBV9

CDR3 protein: ASSVGGATGTDTQY
J gene: TRBJ2-3
V gene: TRBV9

CDR3 protein: ASSVGVAQNNEQF
J gene: TRBJ2-1
V gene: TRBV9

CDR3 protein: ASSLSSGPGSYNEQF
J gene: TRBJ2-1
V gene: TRBV9

CDR3 protein: ATSLDPAGLMNTEAF
J gene: TRBJ1-1
V gene: TRBV24-1

CDR3 protein: ASSAGHSTGTEAF
J gene: TRBJ1-1
V gene: TRBV9